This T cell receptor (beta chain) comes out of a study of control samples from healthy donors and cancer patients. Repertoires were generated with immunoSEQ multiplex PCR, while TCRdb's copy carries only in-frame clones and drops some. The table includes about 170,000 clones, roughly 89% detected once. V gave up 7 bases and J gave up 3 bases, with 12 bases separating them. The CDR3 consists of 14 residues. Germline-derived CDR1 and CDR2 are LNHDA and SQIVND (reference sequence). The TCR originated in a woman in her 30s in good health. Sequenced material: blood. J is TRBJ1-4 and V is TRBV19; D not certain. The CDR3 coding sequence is TGTGCCAGTAAGCCGGAGAGTTCTAATGAAAAACTGTTTTTT. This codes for CASKPESSNEKLFF.